The next 32 T cell receptor beta chains were all read from a single sample in a study of T and B cells in COVID-19 patients. From blood, roughly 250-500 ng of genomic DNA served as TRB template. TRB rearrangements were amplified by multiplex PCR with BIOMED2 TRB-A/B primers. TCRdb reprocessed the multiplex PCR reads via MiXCR and lists one record per CDR3 protein. Altogether 15,000 to 20,000 distinct CDR3 sequences are present, 36% being singletons, with the ten largest covering 15% to 20%. The sample comprised blood. The source of these receptors is a human donor with active COVID-19.

This clonotype is judged medium-sized. V usage is TRBV29-1 and J usage is TRBJ1-2; the match to TRBD1 covers 9 bases. Trimming took 0 bases from V and 8 from J; bases not matched to a gene: 10. The CDR3 sequence is 15 residues long. Germline V gives CDR1 SQVTM, CDR2 ANQGSEA. The CDR3 DNA sequence: TGCAGCGTTGAAGATCACGAGACAGGGGGTAAGGGCTACACCTTC. Residues: CSVEDHETGGKGYTF. Variable domain in full (rest from reference TRBV29-1 and TRBJ1-2): SAVISQKPSRDICQRGTSLTIQCQVDSQVTMMFWYRQQPGQSLTLIATANQGSEATYESGFVIDKFPISRPNLTFSTLTVSNMSPEDSSIYLCSVEDHETGGKGYTFGSGTRLTVV.

The chain uses TRBV12-3 or TRBV12-4 and TRBJ2-1, with 10 bases aligning to TRBD2. This CDR3 is 15 amino acids long. The V and J ends lost 8 bases and 7 bases, in that order; junction bases with no gene match: 11. The CDR3 nucleotides read TGTGCCAGCGGCTGGGCAAGCGGGGGGGGGAATGAGCAGTTCTTC. It translates to CASGWASGGGNEQFF.

Judged by abundance, this clonotype is medium-sized. This chain connects TRBV19 to TRBJ1-6, with 8 bases identical to TRBD1. V lost 7 bases and J lost 9; bases outside the gene matches: 5. CDR1 and CDR2 from the germline V gene are LNHDA and SQIVND (reference sequence). This CDR3 is built from 13 residues. CDR3 nucleotide sequence: TGTGCCAGTACCACACAGGGGGTTTCACCCCTCCACTTT. This translates into CASTTQGVSPLHF. The full variable domain, completed using reference TRBV19 and TRBJ1-6, is DGGITQSPKYLFRKEGQNVTLSCEQNLNHDAMYWYRQDPGQGLRLIYYSQIVNDFQKGDIAEGYSVSREKKESFPLTVTSAQKNPTAFYLCASTTQGVSPLHFGNGTRLTVT.

The chain combines TRBV6-1 with TRBJ2-3; TRBD2 matches 8 bases. V shed 1 base, J shed 2 bases, and the junction held 11 bases outside the gene matches. This CDR3 is built from 18 residues. The germline gives CDR1 MNHNS, CDR2 SASEGT. CDR3 amino acids: CASSEVFLAGGNTDTQYF. Here the CDR3 DNA reads TGTGCCAGCAGTGAAGTCTTTTTGGCGGGGGGTAACACAGATACGCAGTATTTT.

This clonotype was seen a few times. The chain carries TRBV5-6 and TRBJ2-7; 7 bases are a match to TRBD1. The CDR3 loop spans 16 amino acids. Trimming took 0 bases from V and 7 from J; bases not matched to a gene: 13. Germline V gene data show CDR1 as SGHDT and CDR2 as YYEEEE. This chain's CDR3 is CASSLAPDRALGEQYF. Here the CDR3 DNA reads TGTGCCAGCAGCTTGGCGCCTGACAGGGCTTTGGGGGAGCAGTACTTC.

V usage is TRBV5-6 and J usage is TRBJ1-1, with TRBD1 matching 10 bases. Germline trimming cut 0 bases from V and 3 bases from J; bases unmatched to any gene: 2. This CDR3 contains 15 residues. Germline V gene sequence: CDR1 SGHDT, CDR2 YYEEEE. The CDR3 bases are TGTGCCAGCAGCTTGGGGGGACAGGGGTACACTGAAGCTTTCTTT. Encoded protein: CASSLGGQGYTEAFF.

This clonotype was seen only a few times. The chain links TRBV13 to TRBJ2-7; 8 nucleotides agree with TRBD1. The CDR3 length is 14 residues. Per the germline V gene, CDR1 is PRHDT and CDR2 is FYEKMQ (reference sequence). V trimming: 5 bases; J trimming: 3 bases; junction bases outside the gene matches: 6. The DNA of the CDR3 is TGTGCCAGCAGCGAGCAGGGGGCGGACTACGAGCAGTACTTC. Its translation is CASSEQGADYEQYF.

This clonotype was seen more than once but under ten times. This rearrangement joins TRBV12-3 or TRBV12-4 to TRBJ2-7; maybe TRBD1 (6 bases). V was clipped by 5 bases and J by 2 bases, with 10 bases between them. The CDR3 extends over 13 amino acids. Here the CDR3 DNA reads TGTGCCAGCAGTAGACAGGTCCCCTACGAGCAGTACTTC. Its protein product is CASSRQVPYEQYF.

V and J are TRBV15 and TRBJ2-3, with TRBD2 matching 8 bases. Germline V lookup: CDR1 LNHNV, CDR2 YYDKDF (reference sequence). V shed 0 bases, J shed 2 bases, and the junction held 7 bases outside the gene matches. The CDR3 sequence is 17 residues long. The CDR3 here is CATSRDVAGGLTDTQYF. In DNA form, the CDR3 reads TGTGCCACCAGCAGAGATGTCGCGGGGGGACTCACAGATACGCAGTATTTT.

The chain is built from TRBV5-1 and TRBJ1-4; D uncertain. CDR3 length equals 11 residues. Germline-derived CDR1 and CDR2 are SGHRS and YFSETQ. V gave up 8 bases and J gave up 5 bases, with 7 bases separating them. CDR3 in amino acids: CASRGNEKLFF. DNA for the CDR3: TGCGCCAGTCGGGGAAATGAAAAACTGTTTTTT.

The rearrangement links TRBV7-9 to TRBJ2-3, with D unresolved. Germline V gene lookup returns CDR1 SEHNR and CDR2 FQNEAQ (reference sequence). This CDR3 has 15 residues. Trimming pared 1 base from V and 6 bases from J, leaving 14 bases between. CDR3 sequence: CASSLVWAPPDTQYF. The CDR3 DNA reads as TGTGCCAGCAGCTTAGTCTGGGCGCCCCCGGATACGCAGTATTTT.

This clonotype occurred a few times. The V and J genes are TRBV5-6 and TRBJ2-5; tentatively, D is TRBD2 (6 bases). The CDR3 has 14 residues. Germline V gives CDR1 SGHDT, CDR2 YYEEEE. V was pared by 5 bases and J by 0 bases, with 11 bases between. This CDR3 is CASRMWGDQETQYF. As DNA, the CDR3 is TGTGCCAGCAGAATGTGGGGGGACCAAGAGACCCAGTACTTC.

The chain carries TRBV5-4 and TRBJ2-3, with 10 nucleotides matching TRBD1. The CDR3 sequence is 13 residues long. The V gene's germline CDR1 is SGHNT and CDR2 YYREEE (reference sequence). The ends lost 7 bases at V and 5 bases at J; junction bases unmatched: 4. The CDR3 nucleotides read TGTGCCAGCGAACGGGACAGGGGAGATACGCAGTATTTT. As protein: CASERDRGDTQYF.

The rearrangement links TRBV6-5 to TRBJ2-7; D assignment may be TRBD1 or TRBD2 (5 bases each). There are 10 residues in the CDR3. The ends were cut back, 8 bases at V and 5 bases at J, with 7 bases in the middle. Germline loops: CDR1 MNHEY, CDR2 SVGAGI. The CDR3 sequence is CASLGDEQYV. DNA for the CDR3: TGTGCCAGCCTGGGGGACGAGCAGTACGTC.

This clonotype is classed as medium-sized (0.01 to 0.1%). The chain combines TRBV27 with TRBJ2-7, with a possible D match to TRBD2 (6 bases). V lost 5 bases to trimming and J lost 7 bases, with 18 bases between them. CDR3 length: 14 residues. CDR1 and CDR2 (germline): MNHEY, SMNVEV (reference sequence). This CDR3 is CASSATSPAGEQYF. The CDR3 region has the DNA TGTGCCAGCAGTGCGACTAGTCCGGCTGGAGAGCAGTACTTC.

This chain joins TRBV20-1 and TRBJ2-1; no definite D call. The V gene's germline CDR1 is DFQATT and CDR2 SNEGSKA (reference sequence). V was shortened by 6 bases and J by 9 bases, with 12 bases between the two germline ends. The CDR3 totals 11 residues. CDR3 in DNA: TGCAGTGCGGCGGTTAAGCTTGAGCAGTTCTTC. Encoded protein: CSAAVKLEQFF.

This clonotype was counted between two and nine times. This chain joins TRBV12-3 or TRBV12-4 and TRBJ2-1, with 8 bases identical to TRBD2. The J segment lost 4 bases and the V segment lost 4 bases, leaving 9 bases of the junction unmatched. The CDR3 totals 16 residues. The CDR3, as DNA: TGTGCCAGCAGTTCCGTCGGTAGCGGGGTGTACAATGAGCAGTTCTTC. Encoded protein: CASSSVGSGVYNEQFF.

A few counts support this clonotype. The chain uses TRBV10-3 and TRBJ2-5; 8 bases are a match to TRBD2. Germline lookup yields CDR1 ENHRY and CDR2 SYGVKD. The V and J ends lost 4 bases and 5 bases, in that order; junction bases with no gene match: 3. This CDR3 spans 13 amino acids. CDR3 bases: TGTGCCATCAGTGCGGGGGGGGTGGAGACCCAGTACTTC. This translates into CAISAGGVETQYF.

The rearrangement uses TRBV19 and TRBJ2-1; weak D call: TRBD1 (6 bases). This CDR3 is 18 amino acids long. Trimming shortened V by 1 base and J by 0 bases, and 16 bases separated the two germline ends. CDR1 LNHDA and CDR2 SQIVND come from the germline V gene (reference sequence). CDR3 in DNA: TGTGCCAGTAGTATAGTCCCCACAGGGTCTAGCTCCTACAATGAGCAGTTCTTC. Translating gives CASSIVPTGSSSYNEQFF. The full variable domain, with the rest looked up from reference TRBV19 and TRBJ2-1, is DGGITQSPKYLFRKEGQNVTLSCEQNLNHDAMYWYRQDPGQGLRLIYYSQIVNDFQKGDIAEGYSVSREKKESFPLTVTSAQKNPTAFYLCASSIVPTGSSSYNEQFFGPGTRLTVL.

The genes are TRBV18 and TRBJ2-3; 7 nucleotides line up with TRBD1. With V trimmed by 5 bases and J by 0 bases, 11 bases remained unmatched. The CDR3 consists of 17 residues. The germline gives CDR1 KGHSH, CDR2 LQKENI. CDR3 region: CASSSSLQGRSTDTQYF. The CDR3 DNA reads TGTGCCAGCTCATCCTCTCTACAGGGGCGTAGCACAGATACGCAGTATTTT.

A few counts support this clonotype. The CDR3 nucleotides read TGTGCCAGCAGCGAGACCCATGGCTACACCTTC. It translates to CASSETHGYTF. The chain has TRBV7-2 and TRBJ1-2; D remains unclear. CDR1 is SGHTA, CDR2 FQGNSA, per germline. This CDR3 has 11 amino acids. Trimming shortened V by 5 bases and J by 6 bases, and 7 bases separated the two germline ends.

V and J are TRBV6-1 and TRBJ1-1; 10 bases fit TRBD1. The germline V gene encodes CDR1 MNHNS and CDR2 SASEGT. The CDR3 is 13 amino acids. Unmatched junction bases numbered 7, after V lost 6 bases and J lost 9 bases. In DNA form, the CDR3 reads TGTGCCAGCAGGGAGCCGGGACAGGGGAAAGCTTTCTTT. This translates into CASREPGQGKAFF.

In the case of this clonotype: A much larger clone is a single base away; this may be a read error. The J gene is TRBJ2-7, the V gene TRBV29-1; TRBD2 matches 8 bases. The CDR3 runs 13 residues. The V gene's germline CDR1 is SQVTM and CDR2 ANQGSEA. The ends lost 7 bases at V and 0 bases at J; junction bases unmatched: 5. The CDR3 sequence: CSGTSWVSYEQYF. The DNA for the CDR3 is TGCAGCGGGACTAGCTGGGTCTCCTACGAGCAGTACTTC.

CDR3 sequence reads: CASSFEVPTNYGYTF. The CDR3, as DNA: TGTGCCAGCAGTTTTGAAGTTCCCACTAACTATGGCTACACCTTC. The V and J genes are TRBV11-1 and TRBJ1-2; D is uncertain. The CDR3 totals 15 residues. Germline CDR1 and CDR2: SGHAT and FQDESV (reference sequence). Trimming left V 6 bases short and J 0 bases short, with 14 bases between.

CDR3 bases: TGCAGTGAGTATTGGACGGGCACAGATACGCAGTATTTT. As protein: CSEYWTGTDTQYF. This sequence joins TRBV20-1 and TRBJ2-3; no firm D call. The germline V gene has CDR1 DFQATT and CDR2 SNEGSKA (reference sequence). Trimming removed 7 bases from V and 1 base from J, with 12 bases in between. The CDR3 is 13 amino acids.

This clonotype was counted only a few times. The chain carries TRBV27 and TRBJ1-5; D is undetermined. CDR1 is MNHEY and CDR2 is SMNVEV in the germline V gene (reference sequence). V lost 6 bases to trimming and J lost 1 base, with 16 bases between them. The CDR3 has 16 residues. CDR3 loop: CASRSRELRSNQPQHF. Here the CDR3 DNA reads TGTGCCAGCAGAAGCCGGGAACTAAGGAGCAATCAGCCCCAGCATTTT.

This clonotype was counted between two and nine times. The chain recombines TRBV27 with TRBJ1-5, with D perhaps TRBD1 (5 bases). The germline CDR1 and CDR2 sequences are MNHEY and SMNVEV (reference sequence). V was clipped by 3 bases and J by 5 bases, with 14 bases between them. CDR3 size: 15 residues. The CDR3 DNA reads as TGTGCCAGCAGTTTGTCAGTTAGGGGTGATCAGCCCCAGCATTTT. Its translation: CASSLSVRGDQPQHF.

This clonotype was picked up one time. The V and J genes are TRBV7-9 and TRBJ1-5, with D possibly being TRBD1 (5 bases). Trimming left V 11 bases short and J 6 bases short, with 17 bases between. CDR3 length equals 13 residues. CDR1 SEHNR and CDR2 FQNEAQ come from the germline V gene (reference sequence). CDR3 DNA sequence: TGTGCCTTCCCTGGAATCGGGGGTCAGCCCCAGCATTTT. It is translated as CAFPGIGGQPQHF.

The chain carries TRBV10-3 and TRBJ2-7; TRBD1 matches at 7 bases. The CDR3 is 13 residues long. Unmatched junction bases numbered 2, after V lost 6 bases and J lost 0 bases. Germline assignment: CDR1 ENHRY and CDR2 SYGVKD. This chain's CDR3 is CAISRDSSYEQYF. CDR3 DNA: TGTGCCATCAGCCGGGACAGCTCCTACGAGCAGTACTTC.

Remarks on this clonotype: The junction differs from germline at one of its ends, possibly a read error. V is TRBV4-3 and J is TRBJ2-1; D not certain. Looked up from germline, CDR1 is LGHNA and CDR2 is YSLEER. CDR3 length: 15 residues. CDR3 DNA: TGTGCCAGCAGCCAAGAAGCAACCCCTCACAATGAGCAGTTCTTC. This translates into CASSQEATPHNEQFF.

In its sample, this clonotype was seen a few times. This rearrangement joins TRBV20-1 to TRBJ2-1, with a weak D call TRBD1 (6 bases). The CDR3 runs 12 residues. V was shortened by 6 bases and J by 8 bases, with 14 bases between the two germline ends. Germline V lookup: CDR1 DFQATT, CDR2 SNEGSKA (reference sequence). In DNA, the CDR3 is TGCAGTGCAACCGGGACAACTTATGAGCAGTTCTTC. Translation: CSATGTTYEQFF.

V and J are TRBV19 and TRBJ1-2; 7 positions match TRBD1. With V trimmed by 5 bases and J by 4 bases, 7 bases remained unmatched. Germline V gives CDR1 LNHDA, CDR2 SQIVND (reference sequence). The CDR3 runs 14 residues. The CDR3 sequence is CASSLDRVSYGYTF. CDR3 in DNA: TGTGCCAGTAGTCTTGACAGGGTTAGCTATGGCTACACCTTC.